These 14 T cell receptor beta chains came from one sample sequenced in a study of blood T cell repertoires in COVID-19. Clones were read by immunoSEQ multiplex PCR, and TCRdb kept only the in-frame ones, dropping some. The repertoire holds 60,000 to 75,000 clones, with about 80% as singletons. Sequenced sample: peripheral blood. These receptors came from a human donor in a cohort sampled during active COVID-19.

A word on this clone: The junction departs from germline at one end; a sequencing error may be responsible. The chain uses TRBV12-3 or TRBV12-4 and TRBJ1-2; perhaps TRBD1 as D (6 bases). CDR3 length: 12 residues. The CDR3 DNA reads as TGTGCCAGCAGTTTCGGCGGGGGGCGAGAGGCCTTC. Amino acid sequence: CASSFGGGREAF.

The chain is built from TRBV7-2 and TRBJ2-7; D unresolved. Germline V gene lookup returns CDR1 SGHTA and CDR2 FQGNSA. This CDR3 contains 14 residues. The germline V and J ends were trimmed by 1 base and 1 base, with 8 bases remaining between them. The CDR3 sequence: CASSLVRRSYEQYF. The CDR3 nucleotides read TGTGCCAGCAGCTTAGTTCGGCGGTCCTACGAGCAGTACTTC.

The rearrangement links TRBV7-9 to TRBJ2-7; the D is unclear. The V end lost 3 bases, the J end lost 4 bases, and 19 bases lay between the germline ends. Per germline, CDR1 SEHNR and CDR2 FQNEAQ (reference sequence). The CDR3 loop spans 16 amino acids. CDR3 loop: CASSLKTVSRIYEQYF. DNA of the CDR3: TGTGCCAGCAGCTTGAAGACTGTCAGCCGTATATACGAGCAGTACTTC.

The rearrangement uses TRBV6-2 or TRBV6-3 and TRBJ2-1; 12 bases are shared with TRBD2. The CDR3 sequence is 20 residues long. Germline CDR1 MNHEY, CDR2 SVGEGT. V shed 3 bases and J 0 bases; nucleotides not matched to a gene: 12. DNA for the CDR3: TGTGCCAGCAGTTATAGCGCTAGCGGGAGGGCCTGGAGCTCCTACAATGAGCAGTTCTTC. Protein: CASSYSASGRAWSSYNEQFF.

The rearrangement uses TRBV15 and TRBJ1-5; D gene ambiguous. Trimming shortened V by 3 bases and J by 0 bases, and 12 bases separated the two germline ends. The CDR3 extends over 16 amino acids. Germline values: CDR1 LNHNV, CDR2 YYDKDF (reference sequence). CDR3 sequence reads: CATSSNSGGSNQPQHF. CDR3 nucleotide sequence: TGTGCCACCAGCAGCAACTCAGGAGGTAGCAATCAGCCCCAGCATTTT.

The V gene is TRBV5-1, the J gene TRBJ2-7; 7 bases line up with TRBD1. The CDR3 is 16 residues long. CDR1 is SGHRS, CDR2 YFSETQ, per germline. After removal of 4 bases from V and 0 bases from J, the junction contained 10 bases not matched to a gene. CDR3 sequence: CASSGGLDRASYEQYF. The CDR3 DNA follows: TGCGCCAGCAGCGGGGGTTTAGACAGGGCCTCCTACGAGCAGTACTTC.

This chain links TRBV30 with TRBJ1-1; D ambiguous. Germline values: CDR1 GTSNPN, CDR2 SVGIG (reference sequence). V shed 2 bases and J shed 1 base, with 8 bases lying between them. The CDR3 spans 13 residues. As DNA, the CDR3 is TGTGCCTGGAGTCTAGGAGGGAACACTGAAGCTTTCTTT. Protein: CAWSLGGNTEAFF.

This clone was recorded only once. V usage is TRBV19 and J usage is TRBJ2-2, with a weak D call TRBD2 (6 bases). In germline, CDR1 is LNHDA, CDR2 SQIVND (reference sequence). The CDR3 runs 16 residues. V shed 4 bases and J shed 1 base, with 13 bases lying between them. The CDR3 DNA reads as TGTGCCAGTAGTAGGGCGTCGCGGGGGAACACCGGGGAGCTGTTTTTT. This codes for CASSRASRGNTGELFF. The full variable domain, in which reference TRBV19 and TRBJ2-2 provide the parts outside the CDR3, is DGGITQSPKYLFRKEGQNVTLSCEQNLNHDAMYWYRQDPGQGLRLIYYSQIVNDFQKGDIAEGYSVSREKKESFPLTVTSAQKNPTAFYLCASSRASRGNTGELFFGEGSRLTVL.

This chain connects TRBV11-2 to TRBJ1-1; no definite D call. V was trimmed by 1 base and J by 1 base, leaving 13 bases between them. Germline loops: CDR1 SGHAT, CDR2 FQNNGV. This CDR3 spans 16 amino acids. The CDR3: CASSLGWQKRNTEAFF. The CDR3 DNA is TGTGCCAGCAGCTTAGGATGGCAGAAACGGAACACTGAAGCTTTCTTT.

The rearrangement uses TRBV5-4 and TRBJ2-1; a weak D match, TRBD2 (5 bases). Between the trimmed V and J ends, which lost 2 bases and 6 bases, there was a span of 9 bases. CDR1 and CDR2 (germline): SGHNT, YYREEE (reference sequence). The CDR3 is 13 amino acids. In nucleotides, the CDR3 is TGTGCCAGCAGCTTTGTGAGGGCCAATGAGCAGTTCTTC. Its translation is CASSFVRANEQFF.

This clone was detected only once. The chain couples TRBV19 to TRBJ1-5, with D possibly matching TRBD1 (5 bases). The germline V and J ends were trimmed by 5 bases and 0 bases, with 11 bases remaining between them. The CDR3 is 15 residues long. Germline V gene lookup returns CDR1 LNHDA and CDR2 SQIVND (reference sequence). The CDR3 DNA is TGTGCCAGTAGTTCCAGGGACTTTAGCAATCAGCCCCAGCATTTT. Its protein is CASSSRDFSNQPQHF.

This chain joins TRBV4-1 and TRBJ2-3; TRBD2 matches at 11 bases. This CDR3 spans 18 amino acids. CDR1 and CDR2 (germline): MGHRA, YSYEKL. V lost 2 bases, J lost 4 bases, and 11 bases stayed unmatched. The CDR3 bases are TGCGCCAGCAGCCAAATTAGCGGGGGGGGCTTCAGAGCAGATACGCAGTATTTT. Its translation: CASSQISGGGFRADTQYF.

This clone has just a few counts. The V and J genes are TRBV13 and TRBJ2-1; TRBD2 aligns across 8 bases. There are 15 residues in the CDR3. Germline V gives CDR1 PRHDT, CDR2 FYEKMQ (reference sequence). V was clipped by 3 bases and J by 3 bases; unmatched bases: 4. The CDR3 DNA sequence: TGTGCCAGCAGCTTCGGAAGCGGGGGCTACAATGAGCAGTTCTTC. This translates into CASSFGSGGYNEQFF.

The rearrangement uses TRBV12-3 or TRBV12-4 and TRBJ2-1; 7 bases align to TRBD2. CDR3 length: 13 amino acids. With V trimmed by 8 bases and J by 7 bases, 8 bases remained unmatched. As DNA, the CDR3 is TGTGCCAGCTTCCCTGCGGGAGATAATGAGCAGTTCTTC. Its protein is CASFPAGDNEQFF.